What follows describes a single TCR beta chain. What it recognizes is unknown. The germline gives CDR1 SGHRS, CDR2 YFSETQ. The V end lost 4 bases, the J end lost 9 bases, and 16 bases lay between the germline ends. The CDR3 covers 14 residues. These data come from a study of T-cell reconstitution after alpha-beta-depleted transplantation in children. Study results and limitations: T-cell counts and diversity were attributed mostly to newly produced T cells one year after transplant. Reportedly, roughly two months post-transplant, alpha-beta T cells arose from several hundred expanded graft clones. Elevated TCRbeta diversity at day 60 was traced, in some patients, to surviving recipient T cells and thymic progenitors.

Preparing the TCRbeta library involved the use of unique molecular identifiers. TCRdb redid the calling of the PCR reads with MiXCR, one entry per CDR3 protein. Here the sample spans over 200,000 distinct CDR3 sequences, approximately 8.4% being singletons. The starting material was PBMCs, mostly from graft donor cells, obtained 360 days after TCRalphabeta/CD19-depleted stem cell transplant. The V call is TRBV5-1, the J call TRBJ2-2, with TRBD1 as a possible D gene (6 bases). The receptor comes from a male patient between 2 and 9 years old who had a stem cell transplant for acute myeloid leukemia, so the T cells may come from the graft donor. CDR3 loop: CASSLGTYKRELFF. CDR3 sequence (DNA): TGCGCCAGCAGCCTCGGGACATACAAGCGGGAGCTGTTTTTT.